The 27 T cell receptor beta chains below were found in one sample sequenced in a study of patients and donors after allogeneic stem cell transplantation. MiXCR, applied by TCRdb to the RT-PCR reads, yields one record per CDR3 protein. The sample lists about 960,000 distinct CDR3 sequences; more than 15% were seen once. Material for sequencing was blood, either unsorted or a sorted T cell fraction (not recorded which). All receptors come from a human donor who was either an allogeneic HSCT recipient or a stem cell or donor lymphocyte infusion donor (not recorded which). It is not recorded whose cells these are; they may come from a transplant donor.

This clonotype was observed a handful of times. V and J are TRBV20-1 and TRBJ2-1; D might be TRBD2 (5 bases). The germline V gene has CDR1 DFQATT and CDR2 SNEGSKA (reference sequence). The CDR3 is 13 amino acids. The V and J ends lost 6 bases and 10 bases respectively, with 19 bases between them. Here the CDR3 DNA reads TGCAGTGCCGCGGGCCCGGCAAATGGCGAGCAGTTCTTC. It encodes CSAAGPANGEQFF.

This chain joins TRBV4-1 and TRBJ2-7; TRBD1 agrees at 10 bases. CDR1 is MGHRA and CDR2 is YSYEKL in the germline V gene. The CDR3 runs 15 residues. The V segment lost 7 bases and the J segment 3 bases; nucleotides outside the gene matches: 9. The CDR3 nucleotides are TGCGCCAGCAACCCAACCGGGACAGGGGACTACGAGCAGTACTTC. Its translation is CASNPTGTGDYEQYF.

This clonotype was found many times. The chain couples TRBV5-1 to TRBJ2-1; tentative D call: TRBD2 (6 bases). This CDR3 has 14 amino acids. Germline V lookup: CDR1 SGHRS, CDR2 YFSETQ. The V and J ends lost 3 bases and 5 bases respectively, with 12 bases between them. CDR3 sequence reads: CASSSPGLHNEQFF. DNA of the CDR3: TGCGCCAGCAGCTCCCCGGGACTCCACAATGAGCAGTTCTTC.

The chain couples TRBV2 to TRBJ2-3, with 9 bases fitting TRBD1. V lost 5 bases, J lost 2 bases, and 5 bases stayed unmatched. Germline-derived CDR1 and CDR2 are SNHLY and FYNNEI. The CDR3 has 15 amino acids. The CDR3 here is CASSSQGAFTDTQYF. The CDR3 region has the DNA TGTGCCAGCAGTTCACAGGGGGCCTTCACAGATACGCAGTATTTT.

The V and J genes are TRBV15 and TRBJ2-7; tentatively, D is TRBD1 or TRBD2 (5 bases each). In germline, CDR1 is LNHNV, CDR2 YYDKDF (reference sequence). Trimming left V 6 bases short and J 2 bases short, with 14 bases between. The CDR3 is made up of 14 amino acids. The CDR3 loop is CATSGLGEAYEQYF. The CDR3 region has the DNA TGTGCCACCAGTGGTCTGGGGGAAGCCTACGAGCAGTACTTC. The whole variable domain, filled in from reference TRBV15 and TRBJ2-7, reads DAMVIQNPRYQVTQFGKPVTLSCSQTLNHNVMYWYQQKSSQAPKLLFHYYDKDFNNEADTPDNFQSRRPNTSFCFLDIRSPGLGDTAMYLCATSGLGEAYEQYFGPGTRLTVT.

The chain carries TRBV6-2 or TRBV6-3 and TRBJ2-6; 7 nucleotides line up with TRBD1. Germline loops: CDR1 MNHEY, CDR2 SVGEGT. This CDR3 has 16 amino acids. J gave up 4 bases and V 5 bases, and 8 bases lay outside the gene matches. CDR3 sequence: CASSPPDRLGANVLTF. The CDR3 coding sequence is TGTGCCAGCAGTCCCCCGGACAGGCTAGGGGCCAACGTCCTGACTTTC.

The CDR3 nucleotides read TGCGCCAGCAGCTTGTCCGGGCTAGGCACTGAAGCTTTCTTT. This translates into CASSLSGLGTEAFF. The chain uses TRBV5-1 and TRBJ1-1; no reliable D call. The CDR3 has 14 residues. The V gene lost 1 base and the J gene lost 4 bases, with 11 bases spanning the gap. The germline gives CDR1 SGHRS, CDR2 YFSETQ.

The chain recombines TRBV9 with TRBJ1-2, with no clear D. The CDR3 extends over 15 amino acids. From germline, CDR1 is SGDLS and CDR2 YYNGEE. Trimming left V 3 bases short and J 2 bases short, with 14 bases between. CDR3 bases: TGTGCCAGCAGCGCGAAAGTGGCAGCCAACTATGGCTACACCTTC. It is translated as CASSAKVAANYGYTF.

The chain employs TRBV6-2 or TRBV6-3 and TRBJ2-7, with a possible D match to TRBD1 (6 bases). This CDR3 comprises 15 residues. Germline V CDR1 and CDR2: MNHEY, SVGEGT. V lost 2 bases and J 2 bases, leaving 13 bases between the germline ends. The CDR3 sequence: CASSYRIGQTYEQYF. The CDR3 DNA is TGTGCCAGCAGTTACCGCATCGGACAGACCTACGAGCAGTACTTC.

This clonotype was seen a handful of times. The chain carries TRBV6-2 or TRBV6-3 and TRBJ2-1, with 12 bases that match TRBD2. The length of the CDR3 is 16 residues. V lost 6 bases to trimming and J lost 5 bases; unmatched junction nucleotides: 8. Germline CDR1 MNHEY, CDR2 SVGEGT. For the CDR3, the DNA is TGTGCCAGCAGGCCTCCTAGCGGGGGGGCACACAATGAGCAGTTCTTC. It translates to CASRPPSGGAHNEQFF.

This clonotype was counted between two and nine times. The chain uses TRBV15 and TRBJ1-5; possibly TRBD1 for D (6 bases). This CDR3 contains 14 residues. The germline CDR1 and CDR2 sequences are LNHNV and YYDKDF (reference sequence). The V end lost 11 bases, the J end lost 2 bases, and 16 bases lay between the germline ends. For the CDR3, the DNA is TGTGCCTTCAGTCCGGGACACCGCAATCAGCCCCAGCATTTT. This translates into CAFSPGHRNQPQHF.

The chain has TRBV4-3 and TRBJ1-5; a weak D match, TRBD1 (5 bases). CDR1 and CDR2 from the germline V gene are LGHNA and YSLEER. This CDR3 region has 18 residues. The V end lost 2 bases, the J end lost 3 bases, and 20 bases lay between the germline ends. CDR3 sequence reads: CASSQPRGEIAYNQPQHF. The CDR3, as DNA: TGCGCCAGCAGCCAACCCCGGGGGGAGATTGCCTACAATCAGCCCCAGCATTTT.

The chain couples TRBV20-1 to TRBJ1-1, with 7 bases matching TRBD1. This CDR3 comprises 13 residues. Trimming at V came to 2 bases and at J to 5 bases, leaving 5 bases not matched to a gene. Germline V gives CDR1 DFQATT, CDR2 SNEGSKA (reference sequence). Here the CDR3 reads CSARTQGVTEAFF. CDR3 DNA sequence: TGCAGTGCTAGAACCCAGGGGGTAACTGAAGCTTTCTTT.

This clonotype was detected a few times. CDR3 in amino acids: CASSLDSGPQPQHF. Written as DNA, the CDR3 is TGTGCCAGCAGCTTAGATTCCGGACCTCAGCCCCAGCATTTT. The V and J genes are TRBV7-6 and TRBJ1-5; no firm D call. The CDR3 has 14 residues. CDR1 is SGHVS and CDR2 is FNYEAQ in the germline V gene. V lost 1 base and J 6 bases, leaving 10 bases between the germline ends. Complete variable domain (other parts from reference TRBV7-6 and TRBJ1-5): GAGVSQSPRYKVTKRGQDVALRCDPISGHVSLYWYRQALGQGPEFLTYFNYEAQQDKSGLPNDRFSAERPEGSISTLTIQRTEQRDSAMYRCASSLDSGPQPQHFGDGTRLSIL.

This rearrangement joins TRBV7-9 to TRBJ1-1; TRBD1 agrees at 7 bases. CDR3 size: 14 residues. Germline values: CDR1 SEHNR, CDR2 FQNEAQ (reference sequence). The J segment lost 4 bases and the V segment lost 5 bases, leaving 7 bases of the junction unmatched. This CDR3 reads CASSRVQGSTEAFF. In DNA form, the CDR3 reads TGTGCCAGCAGCCGTGTACAGGGGAGCACTGAAGCTTTCTTT. Full variable domain (outside the CDR3, taken from reference TRBV7-9 and TRBJ1-1): DTGVSQNPRHKITKRGQNVTFRCDPISEHNRLYWYRQTLGQGPEFLTYFQNEAQLEKSRLLSDRFSAERPKGSFSTLEIQRTEQGDSAMYLCASSRVQGSTEAFFGQGTRLTVV.

The chain employs TRBV25-1 and TRBJ1-1; no firm D call. The CDR3 length is 15 residues. The germline CDR1 and CDR2 sequences are MGHDK and SYGVNS. Trimming cost V 8 bases and J 1 base, with 17 bases left between them. Here the CDR3 reads CASAPAAGWNTEAFF. Here the CDR3 DNA reads TGTGCCAGCGCCCCGGCAGCGGGATGGAACACTGAAGCTTTCTTT.

V is TRBV19 and J is TRBJ2-1; a possible D gene is TRBD1 (7 bases). CDR3 length equals 16 residues. Germline-derived CDR1 and CDR2 are LNHDA and SQIVND (reference sequence). Between the trimmed V and J ends, which lost 4 bases and 0 bases, there was a span of 13 bases. The CDR3 coding sequence is TGTGCCAGTAGTAGAAGACAGGGACTCTCCTACAATGAGCAGTTCTTC. It is translated as CASSRRQGLSYNEQFF.

The chain carries TRBV20-1 and TRBJ2-1, with D possibly matching TRBD2 (5 bases). Germline V gene sequence: CDR1 DFQATT, CDR2 SNEGSKA (reference sequence). CDR3 length: 14 residues. Deletions cut 3 bases from V and 4 bases from J, with 13 bases between. Here the CDR3 DNA reads TGCAGTGCTAGTTTGGACTCACGATACAATGAGCAGTTCTTC. Its protein is CSASLDSRYNEQFF.

This clonotype was observed a few times. The rearrangement links TRBV5-1 to TRBJ1-4; a possible D gene is TRBD1 (5 bases). Trimming removed 0 bases at V and 1 base at J, with 19 bases between. The germline V gene encodes CDR1 SGHRS and CDR2 YFSETQ. CDR3 length: 19 residues. The CDR3 DNA reads TGCGCCAGCAGCTTGGCCGAGTTAGGGCAGGGCCGAACTAATGAAAAACTGTTTTTT. Its protein product is CASSLAELGQGRTNEKLFF.

This clonotype showed up just a few times. This chain uses TRBV29-1 with TRBJ2-7, with TRBD2 matching over 9 bases. CDR1 and CDR2 from the germline V gene are SQVTM and ANQGSEA. V gave up 0 bases and J gave up 2 bases; unmatched junction bases: 14. This CDR3 has 18 amino acids. The CDR3 DNA is TGCAGCGTTGAAGATCAGGTGGGCGGGGGGGTTCTCGCCTACGAGCAGTACTTC. It codes for CSVEDQVGGGVLAYEQYF.

V usage is TRBV30 and J usage is TRBJ1-2; D perhaps matches TRBD1 (5 bases). CDR3 size: 14 residues. Germline CDR1 GTSNPN, CDR2 SVGIG (reference sequence). The V gene lost 0 bases and the J gene lost 5 bases, with 13 bases spanning the gap. CDR3 sequence (DNA): TGTGCCTGGAGTGTGGGGCAGGGAATTTATGGCTACACCTTC. This translates into CAWSVGQGIYGYTF. Together with reference TRBV30 and TRBJ1-2, the CDR3 gives the full variable domain: SQTIHQWPATLVQPVGSPLSLECTVEGTSNPNLYWYRQAAGRGLQLLFYSVGIGQISSEVPQNLSASRPQDRQFILSSKKLLLSDSGFYLCAWSVGQGIYGYTFGSGTRLTVV.

The genes are TRBV10-3 and TRBJ2-3, with 8 bases aligning to TRBD2. With 5 bases clipped from V and 0 bases from J, the junction kept 4 bases outside the gene matches. This CDR3 is built from 15 residues. Per the germline V gene, CDR1 is ENHRY and CDR2 is SYGVKD. The CDR3 loop is CAISREGRSTDTQYF. The DNA of the CDR3 is TGTGCCATCAGTCGGGAGGGTAGGAGCACAGATACGCAGTATTTT.

This clonotype occurred a few times. The chain joins TRBV7-2 to TRBJ1-3, with D unclear. CDR1 is SGHTA and CDR2 is FQGNSA in the germline V gene. This CDR3 spans 14 amino acids. V gave up 6 bases and J gave up 4 bases, with 13 bases separating them. The CDR3 DNA reads TGTGCCAGCAGTCCTCAGATAAACGGAAACACCATATATTTT. It is translated as CASSPQINGNTIYF.

The rearrangement uses TRBV15 and TRBJ2-1, with 10 bases that match TRBD1. Germline CDR1 reads LNHNV; CDR2 reads YYDKDF (reference sequence). CDR3 length equals 17 residues. J lost 6 bases, V lost 0 bases, and 8 bases had no gene match. In DNA, the CDR3 is TGTGCCACCAGCAGAGATCGGGGACAGGGGTTGATCAATGAGCAGTTCTTC. Translated: CATSRDRGQGLINEQFF. Filled out from reference TRBV15 and TRBJ2-1, the complete variable domain reads DAMVIQNPRYQVTQFGKPVTLSCSQTLNHNVMYWYQQKSSQAPKLLFHYYDKDFNNEADTPDNFQSRRPNTSFCFLDIRSPGLGDTAMYLCATSRDRGQGLINEQFFGPGTRLTVL.

The chain uses TRBV9 and TRBJ2-1; a weak D match, TRBD1 (6 bases). Germline V CDR1 and CDR2: SGDLS, YYNGEE. The CDR3 covers 15 residues. V gave up 4 bases and J gave up 5 bases, with 16 bases separating them. The CDR3 DNA reads as TGTGCCAGCAGCCCGACCGACAGGACCGACAATGAGCAGTTCTTC. This encodes CASSPTDRTDNEQFF.

This clonotype has a handful of counts. The V call is TRBV25-1, the J call TRBJ2-2; the match to TRBD1 covers 9 bases. The CDR3 extends over 14 amino acids. V shed 8 bases and J 5 bases; nucleotides not matched to a gene: 6. Germline V gene data show CDR1 as MGHDK and CDR2 as SYGVNS. CDR3 in DNA: TGTGCCAGCCTAGCGACAGGGGGAACCGGGGAGCTGTTTTTT. Its translation is CASLATGGTGELFF.

The chain has TRBV20-1 and TRBJ2-7; weak D call: TRBD2 (6 bases). The germline V and J ends were trimmed by 2 bases and 3 bases, with 11 bases remaining between them. Germline assignment: CDR1 DFQATT and CDR2 SNEGSKA (reference sequence). This CDR3 has 13 amino acids. The chain's CDR3 is CSARTTSSYEQYF. The CDR3 DNA sequence: TGCAGTGCTAGAACCACTAGCAGCTACGAGCAGTACTTC.